This is a list of T cell receptor beta chains from one sample in a study of shared T cell receptors in the human thymus. Some clones are missing from TCRdb's copy, which holds only in-frame ones; the method was immunoSEQ multiplex PCR. The sample lists roughly 710,000 clones, 80% to 90% occurring once. This sample was shared with a second study, whose subject was human thymus T cells.

Input material: thymocytes. Receptor source: a girl under three years old with a congenital heart defect. The conserved cysteine and the conserved F or W are not part of the CDR3 here. The size of a clone is reported for some rows only, either as once, few or many, or as a class for expanded clones.

J gene | V gene | clone size | CDR3 protein
TRBJ2-2 | TRBV7-3 | - | ASSLFQRGGRENTGELF
TRBJ1-2 | TRBV6-5 | - | ASSYSAQGVYGYT
TRBJ2-3 | TRBV19 | - | ASRGGQGRTDTQY
TRBJ2-2 | TRBV25-1 | - | ASSAGTGVIGELF
TRBJ2-7 | TRBV6-6 | - | ASSYVPRGFAYEQY
TRBJ1-1 | TRBV12-5 | - | ASGPNPRFGTGEGNTEAF
TRBJ2-2 | TRBV19 | few | ASRPQGLAGGQNTGELF
TRBJ1-2 | TRBV7-2 | - | ASSLIPTGSNYGYT
TRBJ2-7 | TRBV4-1 | - | ASSQDQGQGVYEQY
TRBJ2-7 | TRBV4-3 | - | ASSQDRVGTGVDEQY
TRBJ1-2 | TRBV7-3 | - | ASGTGAGYGYT
TRBJ2-1 | TRBV2 | - | ASSAPRDRNNEQF
TRBJ2-7 | TRBV7-6 | - | ASSPRQATYEQY
TRBJ1-2 | TRBV27 | - | ASSSTTGRYGYT
TRBJ1-2 | TRBV6-1 | - | ASRPTSGGYGYT
TRBJ1-4 | TRBV30 | - | AWDRPHGNEKLF
TRBJ2-3 | TRBV7-6 | - | ASSLGWTSGGTSTDTQY
TRBJ1-6 | TRBV6-4 | few | ASSDIAGTPSYNSPLH
TRBJ2-5 | TRBV5-6 | - | ASSVGVGGKETQY
TRBJ1-2 | TRBV27 | - | ASSPSPNYGYT
TRBJ1-3 | TRBV7-2 | - | ASSSPPVGNTIY
TRBJ1-3 | TRBV13 | once | ASSLRFYPRSGNTIY
TRBJ2-7 | TRBV6-5 | once | ASSYSTLDSDYEQY
TRBJ1-2 | TRBV6-5 | once | APLTKDRFYGYT
TRBJ1-2 | TRBV30 | - | AWRAKKGASYT
TRBJ2-3 | TRBV13 | - | ASSLPTQAGDTDTQY
TRBJ2-1 | TRBV25-1 | - | ASSWGSNEQF
TRBJ2-3 | TRBV12-5 | - | ASGQAPRGSTDTQY
TRBJ2-7 | TRBV28 | - | ASSHDRYYEQY
TRBJ2-5 | TRBV12-5 | - | ASAGGATSGGAGETQY
TRBJ1-6 | TRBV5-1 | - | ASSEGAVYNSPLH
TRBJ2-5 | TRBV19 | few | ASSVPPGREDQETQY
TRBJ1-6 | TRBV6-1 | once | ASTLGGGGSPLH
TRBJ1-5 | TRBV27 | - | ASGRRGNQPQH
TRBJ2-5 | TRBV5-1 | - | ASSLDWDRVSGKTQY
TRBJ1-2 | TRBV9 | - | ASSVGTGGAEVIYGYT
TRBJ2-7 | TRBV18 | - | ASSPGTGLTYEQY
TRBJ1-2 | TRBV6-5 | - | ASSYSLDREAGYT
TRBJ1-2 | TRBV7-9 | - | ASSHFPGQGIWGYT
TRBJ2-3 | TRBV18 | - | ASSQLLRGGRTDTQY
TRBJ2-3 | TRBV6-1 | - | ASSEAPSIGATQY
TRBJ2-7 | TRBV7-2 | - | ASSLGPRQASYEQY
TRBJ2-2 | TRBV27 | - | ASSFGGSGELF
TRBJ1-6 | TRBV7-9 | - | ASSLDRNSPLH
TRBJ1-1 | TRBV5-1 | once | ASSSLGPAPVGTEAF
TRBJ1-4 | TRBV6-5 | - | ASSGEWTNEKLF
TRBJ2-2 | TRBV10-1 | - | ASSEERGGVTGELF
TRBJ1-1 | TRBV9 | - | ASSELPGPSPTNTEAF
TRBJ1-1 | TRBV19 | - | ATTRGLTEAF
TRBJ1-2 | TRBV2 | - | ASSDRGRPNYGYT
TRBJ2-7 | TRBV11-3 | - | ASSLDRAQDEQY
TRBJ2-1 | TRBV4-3 | few | ASSKTSGGANEQF